Here is one T cell receptor (beta chain) with its context. Antigen unknown. Whole-blood RNA isolation (total RNA) proceeded without T cell sorting. The data stem from a study of monozygotic twins with inflammatory bowel disease. Findings of the study overall: Patients received differing immunosuppressive treatments, which may have added variability to their repertoires.

A total RNA quantity of 3500 ng went into each TCR library. TCRdb reprocessed the 5' RACE reads and reports one entry per CDR3 protein, with no DNA. This listing includes roughly 100,000 distinct CDR3 sequences. Germline CDR1 and CDR2: SGDLS and YYNGEE. The CDR3 sequence is 17 residues long. This receptor was taken from a human donor with ulcerative colitis or Crohn's disease, or a healthy co-twin of an affected twin (not recorded which). Sequences were obtained from blood. The V gene is TRBV9, the J gene TRBJ2-2. CDR3: CASSLLRGFANTGELFF.